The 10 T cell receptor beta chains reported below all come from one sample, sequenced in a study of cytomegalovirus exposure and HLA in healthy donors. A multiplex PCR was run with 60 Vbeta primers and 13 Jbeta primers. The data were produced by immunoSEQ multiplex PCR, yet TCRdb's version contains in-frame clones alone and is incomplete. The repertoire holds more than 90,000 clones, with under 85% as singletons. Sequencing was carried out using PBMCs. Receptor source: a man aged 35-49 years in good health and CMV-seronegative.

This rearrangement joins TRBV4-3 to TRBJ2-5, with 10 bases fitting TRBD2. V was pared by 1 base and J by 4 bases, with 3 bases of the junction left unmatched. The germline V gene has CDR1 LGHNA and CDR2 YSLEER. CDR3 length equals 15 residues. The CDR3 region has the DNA TGCGCCAGCAGCCAAGGGACTAGCGGTGCAGAGACCCAGTACTTC. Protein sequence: CASSQGTSGAETQYF.

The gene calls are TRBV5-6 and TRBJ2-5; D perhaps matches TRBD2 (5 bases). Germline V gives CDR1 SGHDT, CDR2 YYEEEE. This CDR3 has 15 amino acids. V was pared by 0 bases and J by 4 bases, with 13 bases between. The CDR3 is CASSLGGNPPETQYF. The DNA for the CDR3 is TGTGCCAGCAGCTTGGGAGGGAACCCACCAGAGACCCAGTACTTC. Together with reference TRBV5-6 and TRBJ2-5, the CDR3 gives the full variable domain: DAGVTQSPTHLIKTRGQQVTLRCSPKSGHDTVSWYQQALGQGPQFIFQYYEEEERQRGNFPDRFSGHQFPNYSSELNVNALLLGDSALYLCASSLGGNPPETQYFGPGTRLLVL.

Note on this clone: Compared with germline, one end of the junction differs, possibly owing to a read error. DNA of the CDR3: TGTTCCAGCGCAAGGGGGAATTCACCCCTCCACTTT. Its protein product is CSSARGNSPLHF. The V call is TRBV7-9, the J call TRBJ1-6, with D possibly being TRBD1 (6 bases). CDR3 length: 12 amino acids. CDR1 is SEHNR, CDR2 FQNEAQ, per germline (reference sequence).

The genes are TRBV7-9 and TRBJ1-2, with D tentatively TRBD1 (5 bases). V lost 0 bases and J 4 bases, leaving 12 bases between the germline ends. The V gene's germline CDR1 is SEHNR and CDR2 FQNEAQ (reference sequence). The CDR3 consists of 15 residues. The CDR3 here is CASSLAQGPGYGYTF. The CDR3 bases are TGTGCCAGCAGCTTAGCGCAGGGCCCTGGCTATGGCTACACCTTC.

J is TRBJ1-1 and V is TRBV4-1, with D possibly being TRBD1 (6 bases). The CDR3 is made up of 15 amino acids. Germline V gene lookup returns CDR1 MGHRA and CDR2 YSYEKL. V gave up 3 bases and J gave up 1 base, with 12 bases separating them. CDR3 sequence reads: CASSHDRFGNTEAFF. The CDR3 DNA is TGCGCCAGCAGCCACGACAGGTTCGGGAACACTGAAGCTTTCTTT.

The CDR3 coding sequence is TGTGCCAGCAGCCCGTTACTAGCGGGGGGAACAGATACGCAGTATTTT. This encodes CASSPLLAGGTDTQYF. V gene TRBV7-9 combines with J gene TRBJ2-3; 12 bases fit TRBD2. The ends lost 5 bases at V and 3 bases at J; junction bases unmatched: 6. Germline assignment: CDR1 SEHNR and CDR2 FQNEAQ (reference sequence). This CDR3 spans 16 amino acids. The full variable domain, completed using reference TRBV7-9 and TRBJ2-3, is DTGVSQNPRHKITKRGQNVTFRCDPISEHNRLYWYRQTLGQGPEFLTYFQNEAQLEKSRLLSDRFSAERPKGSFSTLEIQRTEQGDSAMYLCASSPLLAGGTDTQYFGPGTRLTVL.

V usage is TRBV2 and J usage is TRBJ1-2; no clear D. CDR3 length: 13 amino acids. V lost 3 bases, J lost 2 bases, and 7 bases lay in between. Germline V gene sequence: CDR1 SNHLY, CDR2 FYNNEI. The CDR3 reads CASSDRNNYGYTF. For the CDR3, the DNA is TGTGCCAGCAGTGACAGGAACAACTATGGCTACACCTTC.

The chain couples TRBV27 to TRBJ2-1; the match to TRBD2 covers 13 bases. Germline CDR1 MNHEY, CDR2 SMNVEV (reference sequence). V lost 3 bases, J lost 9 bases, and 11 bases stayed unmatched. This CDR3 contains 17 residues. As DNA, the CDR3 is TGTGCCAGCAGTTTGACAGTACTAGCGGGGGGGCGAAGTGAGCAGTTCTTC. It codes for CASSLTVLAGGRSEQFF.

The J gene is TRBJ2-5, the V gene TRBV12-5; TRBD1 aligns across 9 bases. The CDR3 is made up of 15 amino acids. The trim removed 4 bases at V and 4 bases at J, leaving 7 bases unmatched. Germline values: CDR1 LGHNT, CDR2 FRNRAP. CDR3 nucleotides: TGTGCTAGTGGTTCGTCCGGGACAGGGTCAGAGACCCAGTACTTC. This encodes CASGSSGTGSETQYF.

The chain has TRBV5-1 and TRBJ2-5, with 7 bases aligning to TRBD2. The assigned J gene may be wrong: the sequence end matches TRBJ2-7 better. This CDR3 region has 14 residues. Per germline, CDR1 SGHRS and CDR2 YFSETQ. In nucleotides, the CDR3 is TGCGCCAGCAGTATCGGGGGGTGGACCTACGAGCAGTACTTC. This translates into CASSIGGWTYEQYF.